These T cell receptor beta chains were read from a single sample in a study of circulating tumor DNA in untreated peripheral T-cell lymphoma. Profiling relied on immunoSEQ multiplex PCR, and the TCRdb table lists in-frame clones only, not all of them. The sample lists over a thousand clones, roughly two thirds occurring once. The source material was cell-free DNA from blood serum. Every receptor here comes from a human donor with peripheral T-cell lymphoma. CDR3s include the opening cysteine and the closing phenylalanine or tryptophan. The order of the fields is J gene, clone size, V gene, CDR3 length, D gene, CDR3 DNA, CDR3 protein. The D gene is left open where the match is weak. A row's size may be missing; if present it is once, few, many or a size class.

TRBJ1-4,large,TRBV5-1,15,TRBD1,TGCGCCAGCAGGGATCCTCGGGACAGGGCTCGGAAACTGTTTTTT,CASRDPRDRARKLFF
TRBJ2-1,NA,TRBV5-6,13,TRBD1,TGTGCCAGCAGCTTGTTACAGGGGAATGAGCAGTTCTTC,CASSLLQGNEQFF
TRBJ2-7,large,TRBV10-2,11,TRBD1,TGCGCCAGCACTGGACAGGGTCAGCAGTACTTC,CASTGQGQQYF
TRBJ2-7,once,TRBV28,14,NA,TGTGCCAGCAGGTTTTATAGTGGTTCCTACGAGCAGTACTTC,CASRFYSGSYEQYF
TRBJ1-1,NA,TRBV4-1,16,TRBD1,TGCGCCAGCAGCCAAGATGGGAGACAGGGGAGGACTGAAGCTTTCTTT,CASSQDGRQGRTEAFF
TRBJ2-3,NA,TRBV6-4,14,TRBD1,TGTGCCAGCAGTGACTCGACAGGGGCAGATACGCAGTATTTT,CASSDSTGADTQYF
TRBJ2-1,once,TRBV5-1,14,NA,TGCGCCAGCAGCTCCACGGACGGGTACAATGAGCAGTTCTTC,CASSSTDGYNEQFF
TRBJ2-1,once,TRBV29-1,18,NA,TGCAGCGTTGAAAGTCCCCAGGGGGGTGCCTCTTTACCCGATGAGCAGTTCTTC,CSVESPQGGASLPDEQFF
TRBJ1-1,NA,TRBV7-9,13,NA,TGTGCCAGCAGCTCCCCCCAGGGCACTGAAGCTTTCTTT,CASSSPQGTEAFF
TRBJ2-1,NA,TRBV4-2,12,NA,TGTGCCAGCAGCCTATTAGCTAGTGAGCAGTTCTTC,CASSLLASEQFF
TRBJ1-1,NA,TRBV5-3,13,TRBD1,TGTGCCAGAAGATACAGGGGCGAGACTGAAGCTTTCTTT,CARRYRGETEAFF
TRBJ2-3,NA,TRBV28,15,TRBD2,TGTGCCAGCAGTTCAGGGACTAGTGTCATAGATACGCAGTATTTT,CASSSGTSVIDTQYF
TRBJ2-3,NA,TRBV5-1,16,TRBD2,TGCGCCAGCAGCTCCCTAAGCGGGAGGATTGGAGATACGCAGTATTTT,CASSSLSGRIGDTQYF
TRBJ2-3,NA,TRBV9,16,TRBD2,TGTGCCAGCAGCCCCGGGGGGACCGTTAGCACAGATACGCAGTATTTT,CASSPGGTVSTDTQYF
TRBJ2-3,NA,TRBV7-9,16,NA,TGTGCCAGCAGCTCTACCCTGGGGGGCACGTCGATTACGCAGTATTTT,CASSSTLGGTSITQYF
TRBJ1-3,NA,TRBV11-2,15,NA,TGTGCCAGCAGCTGGGGCCGGGGCTCTGGAAACACCATATATTTT,CASSWGRGSGNTIYF
TRBJ1-5,once,TRBV9,14,NA,TGTGCCAGCAGCGTAGAAGGGGCCAATCAGCCCCAGCATTTT,CASSVEGANQPQHF
TRBJ2-7,NA,TRBV7-2,14,NA,TGTGCCAGCAGCGAAAAAACCCCCTCCTACGAGCAGTACTTC,CASSEKTPSYEQYF
TRBJ2-3,NA,TRBV10-3,15,TRBD2,TGTGCCATCACCAGGAGCGGGGACCGGGGAGATACGCAGTATTTT,CAITRSGDRGDTQYF
TRBJ2-3,NA,TRBV23-1,14,TRBD1,TGCGCCAGCAGCCCCGACAGGGGGCGCGATACGCAGTATTTT,CASSPDRGRDTQYF
TRBJ2-7,once,TRBV4-1,16,TRBD2,TGCGCCAGCAGCCCAGGGACTAGCGGGAGGGCTTACGAGCAGTACTTC,CASSPGTSGRAYEQYF
TRBJ1-5,NA,TRBV2,15,NA,TGTGCCAGCAGTGATAGAACGGATAGCAATCAGCCCCAGCATTTT,CASSDRTDSNQPQHF
TRBJ1-4,once,TRBV5-6,14,NA,TGTGCCAGCAGCTTCCGGGTTATAAATGAAAAACTGTTTTTT,CASSFRVINEKLFF
TRBJ1-1,NA,TRBV30,12,NA,TGTGCCTGGGGGACCTTGAACACTGAAGCTTTCTTT,CAWGTLNTEAFF
TRBJ2-7,NA,TRBV2,16,TRBD1,TGTGCCAGCAGTGAAGTCGAACAGGGGGACCACTACGAGCAGTACTTC,CASSEVEQGDHYEQYF
TRBJ2-1,NA,TRBV11-3,15,NA,TGTGCCAGCAGCTTAGGCGGCCCGGTCTACAATGAGCAGTTCTTC,CASSLGGPVYNEQFF
TRBJ2-1,NA,TRBV7-8,16,TRBD2,TGTGCCAGCATCCCCGAGGTAGCGGGAGACAACAATGAGCAGTTCTTC,CASIPEVAGDNNEQFF
TRBJ2-2,NA,TRBV15,20,TRBD1,TGTGCCACCAGCAGTGATATGTGGGACAGGTTCGGATTGAACACCGGGGAGCTGTTTTTT,CATSSDMWDRFGLNTGELFF
TRBJ2-4,NA,TRBV2,13,NA,TGTGCCAGCAGGGCCCACTTAAAAAACATTCAGTACTTC,CASRAHLKNIQYF
TRBJ2-2,NA,TRBV6-5,14,TRBD1,TGTGCCAGCAGCCTGGACAGGGTAACCGGGGAGCTGTTTTTT,CASSLDRVTGELFF
TRBJ2-5,NA,TRBV7-9,14,NA,TGTGCCAGCAGCCCAGTTGCGGCTCCGGAGACCCAGTACTTC,CASSPVAAPETQYF
TRBJ1-5,NA,TRBV4-1,15,NA,TGCGCCAGCAGCCAAGTCCCAGGGTCCAATCAGCCCCAGCATTTT,CASSQVPGSNQPQHF
TRBJ2-5,NA,TRBV4-1,14,TRBD1,TGCGCCAGCAGCCCGGACAGGGGGCTCGAGACCCAGTACTTC,CASSPDRGLETQYF
TRBJ2-2,NA,TRBV19,15,TRBD1,TGTGCCAGTAGTCTAACAGGGGGCCGGACCGGGGAGCTGTTTTTT,CASSLTGGRTGELFF
TRBJ2-4,NA,TRBV9,16,NA,TGTGCCAGCAGCGTAGGGCATGGTCTAGCCAAAAACATTCAGTACTTC,CASSVGHGLAKNIQYF
TRBJ2-3,large,TRBV4-1,15,NA,TGCGCCAGCAGCCAAGACCCTAAGAGCACAGATACGCAGTATTTT,CASSQDPKSTDTQYF
TRBJ2-7,NA,TRBV18,15,TRBD1,TGTGCCAGCTCGCAGGGACAGAGGGCAGCCTACGAGCAGTACTTC,CASSQGQRAAYEQYF
TRBJ2-3,NA,TRBV2,10,NA,TGTGCCAGCAGGACGGGTGCGCAGTATTTT,CASRTGAQYF
TRBJ2-1,NA,TRBV4-2,16,NA,TGTGCCAGCAGCCATCTCGCGGGGGCGGTCTACAATGAGCAGTTCTTC,CASSHLAGAVYNEQFF
TRBJ1-6,once,TRBV4-2,14,NA,TGTGCCAGCAGCCAAGATCGGGCCAATTCACCCCTCCACTTT,CASSQDRANSPLHF
TRBJ2-2,few,TRBV5-1,11,NA,TGCGCCAGCAGCTTGGCCGGGGAGCTGTTTTTT,CASSLAGELFF
TRBJ2-3,NA,TRBV5-6,15,NA,TGTGCCAGCACCCGGCCATTAGGGGGGGCAGATACGCAGTATTTT,CASTRPLGGADTQYF
TRBJ2-5,NA,TRBV19,13,NA,TGTGCCAGTAGCGTGGATTTCCAAGAGACCCAGTACTTC,CASSVDFQETQYF
TRBJ2-3,NA,TRBV6-4,15,TRBD1,TGTGCCAGCAGTGACTCAGGGACAGGCACAGATACGCAGTATTTT,CASSDSGTGTDTQYF
TRBJ2-6,NA,TRBV9,16,NA,TGTGCCAGCGGGAACATCAAACAAAGTCGGGCCAACGTCCTGACTTTC,CASGNIKQSRANVLTF
TRBJ2-7,NA,TRBV5-6,13,NA,TGTGCCAGCACCGCTACAGGGAACTACGAGCAGTACTTC,CASTATGNYEQYF
TRBJ2-1,few,TRBV5-1,14,NA,TGCGCCAGCAGCTTGGGACCGTTTTACAATGAGCAGTTCTTC,CASSLGPFYNEQFF
TRBJ1-1,NA,TRBV11-1,12,NA,TGTGCCAGCAGCCCCCATCCCGAGGACTCGATCTTT,CASSPHPEDSIF
TRBJ1-2,NA,TRBV7-9,15,TRBD1,TGTGCCAGCAGCACCCTCCGGGACAGGGTCTATGGCTACACCTTC,CASSTLRDRVYGYTF
TRBJ2-7,few,TRBV9,15,NA,TGTGCCAGCAGCGTAGTTCCGGGAAGCTCCTACGAGCAGTACTTC,CASSVVPGSSYEQYF